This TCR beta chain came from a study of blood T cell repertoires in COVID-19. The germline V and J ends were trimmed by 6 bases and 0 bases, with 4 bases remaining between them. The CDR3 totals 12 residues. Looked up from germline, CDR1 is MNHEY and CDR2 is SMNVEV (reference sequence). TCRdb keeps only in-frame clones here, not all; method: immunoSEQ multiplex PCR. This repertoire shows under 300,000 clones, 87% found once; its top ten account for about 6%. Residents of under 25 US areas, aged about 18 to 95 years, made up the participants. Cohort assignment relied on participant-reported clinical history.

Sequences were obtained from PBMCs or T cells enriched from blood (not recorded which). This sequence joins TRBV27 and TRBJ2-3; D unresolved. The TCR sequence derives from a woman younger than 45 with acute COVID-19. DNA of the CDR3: TGTGCCAGCAGGACTAGCACAGATACGCAGTATTTT. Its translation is CASRTSTDTQYF.